This T cell receptor beta chain comes out of a study of blood T cell repertoires in COVID-19. Study at large: Donors in the United States, Italy and Spain gave samples during acute or convalescent COVID-19. From T cells, B-cell-depleted T cells, or PBMCs came the material, which was cDNA or gDNA.

The V segment lost 4 bases and the J segment 4 bases; nucleotides outside the gene matches: 4. This CDR3 is 14 amino acids long. Germline CDR1 is MDHEN and CDR2 is SYDVKM. Methods used by the authors: Amplifying reference gene primers gave estimates of nucleated cell counts. Here immunoSEQ multiplex PCR was the method, and the copy in TCRdb shows in-frame clones only, minus some. V and J calls plus clone size are reproduced from that table; the DNA served to infer D and trimming. The repertoire holds more than 95,000 clones, with approximately 87% as singletons. The J gene is TRBJ2-7, the V gene TRBV28; 10 nucleotides agree with TRBD1. The material sequenced was peripheral blood. The TCR sequence derives from a man aged 45-65 years with acute or convalescent COVID-19. CDR3 coding DNA: TGTGCCAGCAGTTCGACAGGGGGCGCTTACGAGCAGTACTTC. This codes for CASSSTGGAYEQYF.